This is a list of T cell receptor beta chains from one sample in a study of OX40 agonist ivuxolimab in advanced cancers. Assay: immunoSEQ multiplex PCR; the TCRdb copy retains only in-frame clones and omits some. This sample has approximately 34,000 clones, with roughly 86% found just once. The source was CD4+ or CD8+ T cells sorted from blood, collected in a trial of the OX40 agonist ivuxolimab. The receptors here all came from an adult with an advanced solid tumor such as melanoma, head and neck, liver or kidney cancer. Both conserved end residues are part of each CDR3. Each record gives: V gene, J gene, clone size, D gene, CDR3 DNA, CDR3 protein. A D gene is named only where the DNA matches it firmly. Rows give clone size only sometimes, using once, few, many, or a class for an expanded clone.

TRBV29-1	TRBJ1-3	.	.	TGCAGCGTTGACTCTGGAAACACCATATATTTT	CSVDSGNTIYF
TRBV13	TRBJ1-1	few	.	TGTGCCAGCAGCTTAGGGGCCAGGGGCTCTGAAGCTTTCTTT	CASSLGARGSEAFF
TRBV28	TRBJ2-7	.	.	TGTGCCAGCAGTCTGCGGATGGGGTCGGGGGACGAGCAGTACTTC	CASSLRMGSGDEQYF
TRBV18	TRBJ2-1	.	TRBD2	TGTGCCAGCTCACCAACCAGCGGGGCTTTCTACAATGAGCAGTTCTTC	CASSPTSGAFYNEQFF
TRBV7-9	TRBJ2-2	few	.	TGTGCCAGCAGCCCCCCTAGCGCCTCGAACACCGGGGAGCTGTTTTTT	CASSPPSASNTGELFF
TRBV28	TRBJ2-7	.	TRBD1	TGTGCCAGCAGCATTCTACCGGGACAGGGGGCGCAGGAGCAGTACTTC	CASSILPGQGAQEQYF
TRBV6-6	TRBJ2-3	.	.	TGTGCCAGCAGTATCACAGATACGCAGTATTTT	CASSITDTQYF
TRBV10-3	TRBJ2-2	.	.	TGTGCCCTGAGGGTTAACACCGGGGAGCTGTTTTTT	CALRVNTGELFF
TRBV29-1	TRBJ2-5	.	TRBD2	TGCAGCGCCCGACCCGGGGGGGTAGGGGAGACCCAGTACTTC	CSARPGGVGETQYF
TRBV1	TRBJ2-3	.	.	TGCACCAGCAGCCAAGAATGGAGGGGGACCTACACAGATACGCAGTATTTT	CTSSQEWRGTYTDTQYF
TRBV7-9	TRBJ1-6	.	.	TGTGCCAGCAGCTTACCCCTAATTAATTCACCCCTCCACTTT	CASSLPLINSPLHF
TRBV4-1	TRBJ1-1	.	.	TGCGCCAGCAGCAACGGGCAGTTGAACACTGAAGCTTTCTTT	CASSNGQLNTEAFF
TRBV27	TRBJ2-2	.	.	TGTGCCAGCAGCTATAAAGTAGTCACCGGGGAGCTGTTTTTT	CASSYKVVTGELFF
TRBV4-3	TRBJ2-4	few	.	TGCGCCAGCAGCCAAGATTTCGCGGACCCCAAAAACATTCAGTACTTC	CASSQDFADPKNIQYF
TRBV23-1	TRBJ2-7	.	TRBD1	TGCGCCAGCCGATACAGGGGGAACGAGCAGTACTTC	CASRYRGNEQYF
TRBV5-4	TRBJ1-1	.	.	TGTGCCAGCAGCTTGCAGGGGTCCACTGAAGCTTTCTTT	CASSLQGSTEAFF
TRBV9	TRBJ1-3	once	.	TGTGCCAGCAGCGTAGGGGGGTTAACCTCTGGAAACACCATATATTTT	CASSVGGLTSGNTIYF
TRBV7-9	TRBJ2-1	.	.	TGTGCCAGCAGCTTATTGTTCGGGGATGAGCAGTTCTTC	CASSLLFGDEQFF
TRBV7-6	TRBJ1-4	.	.	TGTGCCAGCAGCCCTCTGGTGACACCCTCTCCCCCGTTGGCAACTAATGAAAAACTGTTTTTT	CASSPLVTPSPPLATNEKLFF
TRBV5-6	TRBJ2-5	few	.	TGTGCCAGCAGCCTGAGGTTCCTAGATCGTAAGACCCAGTACTTC	CASSLRFLDRKTQYF
TRBV4-3	TRBJ2-5	.	.	TGCGCCAGCAGCCAAGATCTGTGGGGAGAGACCCAGTACTTC	CASSQDLWGETQYF
TRBV6-5	TRBJ1-2	.	.	TGTGCCAGCAGGTACAGGGAGGACTATGGCTACACCTTC	CASRYREDYGYTF
TRBV4-1	TRBJ1-1	.	.	TGCGCCAGCAGCCAAGATCTGGCGAACACTGAAGCTTTCTTT	CASSQDLANTEAFF
TRBV28	TRBJ1-2	.	TRBD1	TGTGCCAGCACAGGAGGGGGCAACTATGGCTACACCTTC	CASTGGGNYGYTF
TRBV7-6	TRBJ2-7	.	TRBD2	TGTGCCAGCAGCTTAGCCAGGACTAGCTACGAGCAGTACTTC	CASSLARTSYEQYF
TRBV6-5	TRBJ2-1	.	TRBD1	TGTGCCAGCAGTTACCAGGGGGCTGTTGAGCAGTTCTTC	CASSYQGAVEQFF
TRBV6-5	TRBJ1-1	once	.	TGTGCCGGTGGCCCTTCTTCCCGCACTGAAGCTTTCTTT	CAGGPSSRTEAFF
TRBV7-2	TRBJ2-5	once	.	TGTGCCAGCAGCTTAGCCGGGGCCCAAGAGACCCAGTACTTC	CASSLAGAQETQYF
TRBV6-1	TRBJ2-2	few	TRBD2	TGTGCCAGCAGGGGGGAGGGACCCGGGGAGCTGTTTTTT	CASRGEGPGELFF
TRBV29-1	TRBJ2-7	.	.	TGCAGCGTCAGGGGTGAACTCAACGAGCAGTACTTC	CSVRGELNEQYF
TRBV7-9	TRBJ2-5	.	TRBD2	TGTGCCAGCAGCTTATGGCCTAGCGGGGCCAAAGAGACCCAGTACTTC	CASSLWPSGAKETQYF
TRBV29-1	TRBJ2-7	.	.	TGCAGTACTAGAGAATCCTACGAGCAGTACTTC	CSTRESYEQYF
TRBV27	TRBJ2-5	.	TRBD2	TGTGCCAGCAGTCGGAGCGGGGGGCCCCAAGAGACCCAGTACTTC	CASSRSGGPQETQYF
TRBV7-9	TRBJ2-3	.	.	TGTGCCATCTCAGCTGGTGGCAGGCTCACAGATACGCAGTATTTT	CAISAGGRLTDTQYF
TRBV4-3	TRBJ1-6	once	.	TGCGCCAGCAGCCAAGATCAGTTGGGGATAAATAATTCACCCCTCCACTTT	CASSQDQLGINNSPLHF
TRBV5-6	TRBJ2-7	.	.	TGTGCCAGCAGCTCAGCCGGGAAGTCCTACGAGCAGTACTTC	CASSSAGKSYEQYF
TRBV4-1	TRBJ2-7	.	.	TGCGCCAGCAGCCAAGATAGGAGGGGAGGCTACGAGCAGTACTTC	CASSQDRRGGYEQYF
TRBV7-9	TRBJ2-7	.	.	TGTGCCAGCAGCTTAGTAGCAGGAGGGTACGAGCAGTACTTC	CASSLVAGGYEQYF
TRBV7-2	TRBJ2-3	.	.	TGTGCCAGCAGCTTAGTAGGAGAGACAGATACGCAGTATTTT	CASSLVGETDTQYF